The text below deals with one TCR beta chain. Clones were sequenced by immunoSEQ multiplex PCR, and TCRdb holds only the in-frame ones, with some missing. The table shows approximately 170,000 clones, with 83% occurring only once. The entry originates in a study of blood T cell repertoires in COVID-19. There are 16 residues in the CDR3. The V end lost 4 bases, the J end lost 9 bases, and 24 bases lay between the germline ends. CDR1 is LGHDT, CDR2 YNNKEL, per germline (reference sequence). Participants were aged 18 to 89 years, lived in around 22 US areas, and enrolled virtually. The sequence was obtained from a woman between 50 and 59 years old who had recovered from COVID-19. The chain employs TRBV3-1 (or the pseudogene TRBV3-2) and TRBJ2-5; tentative D call: TRBD1 (6 bases). Sequencing input: PBMCs or T cells enriched from blood (not recorded which). This CDR3 reads CASSRQPGTAEGAQYF. The CDR3 region has the DNA TGTGCCAGCAGCCGGCAACCCGGGACCGCCGAGGGGGCCCAGTACTTC.